Each of the 32 T cell receptor beta chains below was sequenced from the same sample in a study of blood T cell repertoires in COVID-19. The protocol was immunoSEQ multiplex PCR, while the TCRdb copy is restricted to in-frame clones and leaves out a portion. The profile shows fewer than 300,000 clones, 75% to 90% of them singletons. Sequenced input: peripheral blood. The origin of the receptors is a man aged 30-40 years with acute or convalescent COVID-19.

This chain uses TRBV19 with TRBJ1-4; no reliable D call. This CDR3 has 15 residues. Germline loops: CDR1 LNHDA, CDR2 SQIVND (reference sequence). Trimming removed 5 bases from V and 5 bases from J, with 15 bases in between. The CDR3 region has the DNA TGTGCCAGTAGTTTCACCCCGACGCGGAATGAAAAACTGTTTTTT. It specifies CASSFTPTRNEKLFF.

The chain uses TRBV24-1 and TRBJ2-2; no clear D gene. The CDR3 runs 13 residues. Looked up from germline, CDR1 is KGHDR and CDR2 is SFDVKD. The V and J ends lost 9 bases and 5 bases respectively, with 12 bases between them. The CDR3 DNA is TGTGCCACCCCCAAGTGGAGAACCGGGGAGCTGTTTTTT. Its protein product is CATPKWRTGELFF.

The chain is built from TRBV5-1 and TRBJ2-7; TRBD1 is a possible D gene (6 bases). The V gene lost 4 bases and the J gene lost 1 base, with 9 bases spanning the gap. The CDR3 contains 13 residues. Germline V gene sequence: CDR1 SGHRS, CDR2 YFSETQ. The CDR3 region has the DNA TGCGCCAGCAGCAGCAGGGGATCCTACGAGCAGTACTTC. Translating it yields CASSSRGSYEQYF. The variable domain in full, with the rest retrieved from reference TRBV5-1 and TRBJ2-7, is KAGVTQTPRYLIKTRGQQVTLSCSPISGHRSVSWYQQTPGQGLQFLFEYFSETQRNKGNFPGRFSGRQFSNSRSEMNVSTLELGDSALYLCASSSRGSYEQYFGPGTRLTVT.

The CDR3 bases are TGTGCCAGCAGGGGACTTCAGGACTATGGCTACACCTTC. This codes for CASRGLQDYGYTF. The chain carries TRBV27 and TRBJ1-2; D perhaps matches TRBD1 (5 bases). V lost 6 bases and J lost 3, with 11 bases in between. CDR1 is MNHEY and CDR2 is SMNVEV in the germline V gene (reference sequence). This CDR3 spans 13 amino acids.

This chain uses TRBV7-9 with TRBJ2-1; unclear D gene. Trimming took 5 bases from V and 5 from J, leaving 4 bases between them. This CDR3 is built from 11 residues. Germline CDR1 SEHNR, CDR2 FQNEAQ (reference sequence). The CDR3 nucleotides read TGTGCCAGCAGCCGGGACAATGAGCAGTTCTTC. Encoded protein: CASSRDNEQFF.

V is TRBV5-4 and J is TRBJ2-7; possible D gene TRBD2, 6 bases. Germline CDR1 reads SGHNT; CDR2 reads YYREEE (reference sequence). V was clipped by 0 bases and J by 1 base, with 11 bases between them. The CDR3 runs 15 residues. The CDR3 loop reads CASSLGGLRSYEQYF. Here the CDR3 DNA reads TGTGCCAGCAGCTTGGGGGGACTCAGATCCTACGAGCAGTACTTC.

The rearrangement joins TRBV3-1 (or the pseudogene TRBV3-2) to TRBJ1-2; 9 bases align to TRBD1. The CDR3 has 17 residues. Looked up from germline, CDR1 is LGHDT and CDR2 is YNNKEL (reference sequence). The J segment lost 4 bases and the V segment lost 0 bases, leaving 9 bases of the junction unmatched. CDR3 sequence: CASSQDEGGDRVYGYTF. The DNA for the CDR3 is TGTGCCAGCAGCCAAGACGAGGGAGGGGACAGGGTCTATGGCTACACCTTC.

DNA of the CDR3: TGTGCCAGCAGTGTGGGAGGTGTGGGGAACTATGGCTACACCTTC. Translation gives CASSVGGVGNYGYTF. This chain joins TRBV2 and TRBJ1-2, with D uncertain. Germline V CDR1 and CDR2: SNHLY, FYNNEI. This CDR3 has 15 amino acids. The V end lost 4 bases, the J end lost 2 bases, and 14 bases lay between the germline ends.

This chain links TRBV30 with TRBJ1-1; 7 nucleotides line up with TRBD1. Trimming took 7 bases from V and 5 from J; bases not matched to a gene: 13. CDR1 is GTSNPN, CDR2 SVGIG, per germline (reference sequence). This CDR3 is 14 amino acids long. Here the CDR3 reads CASIGRTGGTEAFF. The CDR3 DNA sequence: TGTGCCTCGATCGGAAGGACAGGTGGGACTGAAGCTTTCTTT.

The V call is TRBV5-4, the J call TRBJ1-5, with 9 bases identical to TRBD1. Trimming cost V 2 bases and J 3 bases; bases outside gene matches: 3. Per germline, CDR1 SGHNT and CDR2 YYREEE (reference sequence). The CDR3 loop spans 15 amino acids. The CDR3 DNA reads as TGTGCCAGCAGCTTACAGGGGGCGAACAATCAGCCCCAGCATTTT. Translated, it gives CASSLQGANNQPQHF.

This clone was found once. This CDR3 reads CASHRTGTGELFF. The CDR3 DNA follows: TGTGCCAGCCACCGGACTGGAACCGGGGAGCTGTTTTTT. This chain connects TRBV27 to TRBJ2-2; D possibly corresponds to TRBD2 (5 bases). CDR1 and CDR2 (germline): MNHEY, SMNVEV (reference sequence). This CDR3 spans 13 amino acids. The germline V and J ends were trimmed by 8 bases and 5 bases, with 12 bases remaining between them.

The gene calls are TRBV5-4 and TRBJ2-1; 8 nucleotides match TRBD1. Germline V gene data show CDR1 as SGHNT and CDR2 as YYREEE (reference sequence). The V segment lost 1 base and the J segment 0 bases; nucleotides outside the gene matches: 3. CDR3 length: 16 amino acids. CDR3 nucleotide sequence: TGTGCCAGCAGCTTGAACACAGGGGGCTCCTACAATGAGCAGTTCTTC. This sequence encodes CASSLNTGGSYNEQFF.

V is TRBV7-2 and J is TRBJ2-7; D might be TRBD1 (6 bases). With 2 bases removed from V and 3 bases from J, the gap between germline ends came to 8 bases. Germline V lookup: CDR1 SGHTA, CDR2 FQGNSA. The CDR3 runs to 13 residues. The CDR3, as DNA: TGTGCCAGCAGCTTACTGACAGGCTACGAGCAGTACTTC. It yields the protein CASSLLTGYEQYF. Full variable domain (outside the CDR3, taken from reference TRBV7-2 and TRBJ2-7): GAGVSQSPSNKVTEKGKDVELRCDPISGHTALYWYRQSLGQGLEFLIYFQGNSAPDKSGLPSDRFSAERTGGSVSTLTIQRTQQEDSAVYLCASSLLTGYEQYFGPGTRLTVT.

CDR3 sequence reads: CATSNRGTVSNSPLHF. The CDR3, as DNA: TGTGCCACCAGCAACCGCGGGACAGTCAGTAATTCACCCCTCCACTTT. V gene TRBV15 combines with J gene TRBJ1-6; 7 positions agree with TRBD1. After removal of 4 bases from V and 6 bases from J, the junction contained 9 bases not matched to a gene. Germline V gives CDR1 LNHNV, CDR2 YYDKDF (reference sequence). The CDR3 consists of 16 residues.

The chain is built from TRBV5-6 and TRBJ2-7, with D possibly TRBD1 on 5 matching bases. V was clipped by 2 bases and J by 3 bases, with 12 bases between them. The germline V gene has CDR1 SGHDT and CDR2 YYEEEE. CDR3 size: 14 residues. The chain's CDR3 is CASSLRAGHYEQYF. As DNA, the CDR3 is TGTGCCAGCAGCTTAAGGGCAGGGCACTACGAGCAGTACTTC.

The chain combines TRBV7-9 with TRBJ2-1, with 10 bases lining up with TRBD2. This CDR3 region has 15 residues. Germline lookup yields CDR1 SEHNR and CDR2 FQNEAQ (reference sequence). Losses at the gene ends were 5 bases for V and 8 bases for J; bases not matched to a gene: 9. Written as DNA, the CDR3 is TGTGCCAGCAGCGGACCTAGCGGGAGAGTCGATGAGCAGTTCTTC. Encoded protein: CASSGPSGRVDEQFF.

The chain combines TRBV5-1 with TRBJ1-1, with D unclear. CDR3 length: 14 residues. The V gene's germline CDR1 is SGHRS and CDR2 YFSETQ. V lost 4 bases and J 4 bases, leaving 14 bases between the germline ends. CDR3 in amino acids: CASSPEGGRTEAFF. The CDR3 bases are TGCGCCAGCAGCCCCGAGGGAGGTCGCACTGAAGCTTTCTTT.

The V call is TRBV6-2 or TRBV6-3, the J call TRBJ2-1; TRBD2 matches 7 bases. The CDR3 loop spans 16 amino acids. The junction had 4 bases not matched to a gene; V was cut back by 2 bases and J by 0 bases. Germline V lookup: CDR1 MNHEY, CDR2 SVGEGT. CDR3 nucleotides: TGTGCCAGCAGTTACCGCGGGAGAGGCTCCTACAATGAGCAGTTCTTC. It is translated as CASSYRGRGSYNEQFF.

The chain combines TRBV6-5 with TRBJ1-5, with D unresolved. CDR3 size: 14 residues. Germline-derived CDR1 and CDR2 are MNHEY and SVGAGI. The V gene lost 6 bases and the J gene lost 2 bases, with 11 bases spanning the gap. The CDR3, as DNA: TGTGCCAGCAGACGAACAGAGCGCAATCAGCCCCAGCATTTT. Its translation: CASRRTERNQPQHF.

The table lists this clone with a count of one. The chain uses TRBV3-1 (or the pseudogene TRBV3-2) and TRBJ1-5; TRBD1 matches at 8 bases. The CDR3 consists of 14 residues. J gave up 4 bases and V 5 bases, and 4 bases lay outside the gene matches. Germline assignment: CDR1 LGHDT and CDR2 YNNKEL (reference sequence). The CDR3 sequence: CASSRTGSNQPQHF. As DNA, the CDR3 is TGTGCCAGCAGCAGGACAGGGAGTAATCAGCCCCAGCATTTT.

The gene calls are TRBV11-1 and TRBJ2-3; 7 bases align to TRBD2. Unmatched junction bases numbered 4, after V lost 5 bases and J lost 8 bases. The CDR3 totals 12 residues. The germline CDR1 and CDR2 sequences are SGHAT and FQDESV (reference sequence). Here the CDR3 reads CASSISSGTQYF. Here the CDR3 DNA reads TGTGCCAGCAGCATCTCTAGCGGTACGCAGTATTTT. The complete variable domain, with remaining parts taken from reference TRBV11-1 and TRBJ2-3, reads EAEVAQSPRYKITEKSQAVAFWCDPISGHATLYWYRQILGQGPELLVQFQDESVVDDSQLPKDRFSAERLKGVDSTLKIQPAELGDSAMYLCASSISSGTQYFGPGTRLTVL.

This sequence joins TRBV5-1 and TRBJ1-2; D possibly corresponds to TRBD1 (6 bases). Germline CDR1 and CDR2: SGHRS and YFSETQ. V shed 1 base and J shed 8 bases, with 9 bases lying between them. This CDR3 is 12 amino acids long. In DNA, the CDR3 is TGCGCCAGCAGCTTGACAGGGAGCGGCTACACCTTC. Amino acids: CASSLTGSGYTF. Full variable domain (rest looked up from reference TRBV5-1 and TRBJ1-2): KAGVTQTPRYLIKTRGQQVTLSCSPISGHRSVSWYQQTPGQGLQFLFEYFSETQRNKGNFPGRFSGRQFSNSRSEMNVSTLELGDSALYLCASSLTGSGYTFGSGTRLTVV.

The rearrangement uses TRBV6-1 and TRBJ2-3; 8 bases fit TRBD1. CDR1 is MNHNS and CDR2 is SASEGT in the germline V gene. Trimming at V came to 4 bases and at J to 3 bases, leaving 9 bases not matched to a gene. This CDR3 comprises 16 residues. In DNA form, the CDR3 reads TGTGCCAGCAGTGCCTACAGGGGGGTGAGGACAGATACGCAGTATTTT. Its protein is CASSAYRGVRTDTQYF.

The chain is built from TRBV11-2 and TRBJ2-7; 7 bases map to TRBD2. The ends lost 1 base at V and 0 bases at J; junction bases unmatched: 3. The CDR3 has 15 residues. Germline V CDR1 and CDR2: SGHAT, FQNNGV. The CDR3 DNA reads TGTGCCAGCAGCTTAGTCGGCGGGGGCTCCTACGAGCAGTACTTC. Amino acids: CASSLVGGGSYEQYF.

The genes are TRBV11-2 and TRBJ2-7, with 7 bases lining up with TRBD2. The CDR3 consists of 11 residues. Trimming removed 8 bases from V and 7 bases from J; junction bases left unmatched: 5. CDR1 is SGHAT, CDR2 FQNNGV, per germline. DNA for the CDR3: TGTGCCAGCGGACTAGGAGTAGAGCAGTACTTC. The encoded protein is CASGLGVEQYF.

This chain uses TRBV19 with TRBJ1-2; D gene uncertain. CDR1 and CDR2 (germline): LNHDA, SQIVND (reference sequence). Between the trimmed V and J ends, which lost 0 bases and 4 bases, there was a span of 9 bases. CDR3 size: 14 residues. CDR3 coding DNA: TGTGCCAGTAGTATAGATGGAAGGAGCTATGGCTACACCTTC. This codes for CASSIDGRSYGYTF.

This chain links TRBV28 with TRBJ2-7; 15 positions match TRBD2. The CDR3 is made up of 15 amino acids. V shed 4 bases and J 6 bases; nucleotides not matched to a gene: 4. CDR1 and CDR2 (germline): MDHEN, SYDVKM. CDR3 DNA: TGTGCCAGCAGTTCTCTGGGACTAGCGGGAGGCGAGCAGTACTTC. It yields the protein CASSSLGLAGGEQYF.

This clone has just one count. This chain uses TRBV29-1 with TRBJ1-2; maybe TRBD1 (6 bases). The CDR3 loop spans 12 amino acids. Per the germline V gene, CDR1 is SQVTM and CDR2 is ANQGSEA. The V end lost 6 bases, the J end lost 10 bases, and 18 bases lay between the germline ends. CDR3 in DNA: TGCAGCGTAGCGGACAGCGCAGGAGACTACACCTTC. It is translated as CSVADSAGDYTF.

V gene TRBV12-5 combines with J gene TRBJ1-3; 10 bases fit TRBD1. V shed 5 bases, J shed 2 bases, and the junction held 6 bases outside the gene matches. Germline CDR1 LGHNT, CDR2 FRNRAP. The CDR3 has 16 residues. The CDR3: CASGPGQGTTGNTIYF. CDR3 bases: TGTGCTAGTGGTCCGGGACAGGGGACAACTGGAAACACCATATATTTT. The full variable domain, in which reference TRBV12-5 and TRBJ1-3 provide the parts outside the CDR3, is DARVTQTPRHKVTEMGQEVTMRCQPILGHNTVFWYRQTMMQGLELLAYFRNRAPLDDSGMPKDRFSAEMPDATLATLKIQPSEPRDSAVYFCASGPGQGTTGNTIYFGEGSWLTVV.

The J gene is TRBJ2-1, the V gene TRBV2, with 10 bases that match TRBD2. J lost 1 base, V lost 8 bases, and 5 bases had no gene match. Germline-derived CDR1 and CDR2 are SNHLY and FYNNEI. The CDR3 covers 15 residues. The CDR3 spells CASSQTSGSYNEQFF. CDR3 bases: TGTGCCAGCTCCCAGACTAGCGGGTCCTACAATGAGCAGTTCTTC.

The chain employs TRBV18 and TRBJ2-7; TRBD2 aligns across 10 bases. V lost 3 bases, J lost 5 bases, and 7 bases stayed unmatched. Germline V CDR1 and CDR2: KGHSH, LQKENI. The CDR3 contains 15 residues. CDR3 amino acids: CASSPTASGSHEQYF. CDR3 DNA sequence: TGTGCCAGCTCACCTACGGCTAGCGGGAGCCACGAGCAGTACTTC. Drawing the rest from reference TRBV18 and TRBJ2-7, the complete variable domain is NAGVMQNPRHLVRRRGQEARLRCSPMKGHSHVYWYRQLPEEGLKFMVYLQKENIIDESGMPKERFSAEFPKEGPSILRIQQVVRGDSAAYFCASSPTASGSHEQYFGPGTRLTVT.

V and J are TRBV6-1 and TRBJ1-2; D uncertain. V lost 1 base and J lost 6, with 12 bases in between. The CDR3 runs to 14 residues. The germline V gene encodes CDR1 MNHNS and CDR2 SASEGT. This chain's CDR3 is CASSEGGPIDGYTF. The CDR3, as DNA: TGTGCCAGCAGTGAAGGAGGGCCTATAGATGGCTACACCTTC.